The clone carrying this T cell receptor beta chain was seen more than once but under ten times. Between the trimmed V and J ends, which lost 3 bases and 4 bases, there was a span of 12 bases. The CDR3 length is 14 residues. MiXCR, applied by TCRdb to the RACE reads, yields one record per CDR3 protein. The sample carries 130,000 or so distinct CDR3 sequences, 8.5% to 9.5% recorded once. This sample was included in a study of human T cells and chemical hapten exposure. Sample time point: healthy volunteer bleed at 2 weeks. Sequencing started from total RNA isolated from unfractionated whole blood. V and J are TRBV12-3 or TRBV12-4 and TRBJ1-2; tentative D call: TRBD1 (5 bases). This clonotype originated in a male donor in good health. Some clones in this sample may be carry-over from other donors' samples. The sequenced material came from whole blood. This chain's CDR3 is CASSFAGGVYGYTF. The DNA of the CDR3 is TGTGCCAGCAGTTTCGCTGGGGGAGTCTATGGCTACACCTTC.